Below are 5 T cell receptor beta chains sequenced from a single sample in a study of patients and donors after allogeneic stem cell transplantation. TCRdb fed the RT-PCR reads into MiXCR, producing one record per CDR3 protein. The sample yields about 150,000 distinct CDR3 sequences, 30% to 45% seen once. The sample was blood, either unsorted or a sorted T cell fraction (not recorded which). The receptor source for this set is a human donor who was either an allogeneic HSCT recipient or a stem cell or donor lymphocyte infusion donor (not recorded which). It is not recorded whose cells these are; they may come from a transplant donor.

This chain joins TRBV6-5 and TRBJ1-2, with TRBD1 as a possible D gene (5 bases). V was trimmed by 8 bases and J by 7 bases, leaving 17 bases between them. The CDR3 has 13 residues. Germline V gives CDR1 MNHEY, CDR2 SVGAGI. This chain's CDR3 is CASYAGPIRGYTF. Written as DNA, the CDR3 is TGTGCCAGCTATGCAGGGCCAATCCGTGGCTACACCTTC.

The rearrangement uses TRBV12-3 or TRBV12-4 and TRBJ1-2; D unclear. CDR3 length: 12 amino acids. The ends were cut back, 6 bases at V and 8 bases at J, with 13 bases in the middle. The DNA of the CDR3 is TGTGCCAGCAGCTCCCAGCCCCGGGGCTACACCTTC. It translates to CASSSQPRGYTF.

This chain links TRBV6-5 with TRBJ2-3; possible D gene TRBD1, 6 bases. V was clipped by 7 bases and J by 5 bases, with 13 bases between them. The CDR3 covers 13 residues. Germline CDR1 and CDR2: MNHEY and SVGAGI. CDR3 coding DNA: TGTGCCAGCACCAGACAAGGGGGAGATACGCAGTATTTT. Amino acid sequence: CASTRQGGDTQYF.

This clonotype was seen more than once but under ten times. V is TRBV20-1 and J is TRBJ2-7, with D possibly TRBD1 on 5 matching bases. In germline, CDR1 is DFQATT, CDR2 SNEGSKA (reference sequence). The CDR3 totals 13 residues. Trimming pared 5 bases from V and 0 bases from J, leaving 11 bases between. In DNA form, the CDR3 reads TGCAGTGCTTCCTCCAGGGTCTCCTACGAGCAGTACTTC. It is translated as CSASSRVSYEQYF.

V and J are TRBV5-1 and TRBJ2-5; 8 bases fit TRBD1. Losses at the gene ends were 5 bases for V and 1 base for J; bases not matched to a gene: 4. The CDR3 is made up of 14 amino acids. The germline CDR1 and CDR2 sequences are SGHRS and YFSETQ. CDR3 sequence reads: CASSSGTGQETQYF. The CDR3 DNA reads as TGCGCCAGCAGTTCCGGGACAGGCCAAGAGACCCAGTACTTC.